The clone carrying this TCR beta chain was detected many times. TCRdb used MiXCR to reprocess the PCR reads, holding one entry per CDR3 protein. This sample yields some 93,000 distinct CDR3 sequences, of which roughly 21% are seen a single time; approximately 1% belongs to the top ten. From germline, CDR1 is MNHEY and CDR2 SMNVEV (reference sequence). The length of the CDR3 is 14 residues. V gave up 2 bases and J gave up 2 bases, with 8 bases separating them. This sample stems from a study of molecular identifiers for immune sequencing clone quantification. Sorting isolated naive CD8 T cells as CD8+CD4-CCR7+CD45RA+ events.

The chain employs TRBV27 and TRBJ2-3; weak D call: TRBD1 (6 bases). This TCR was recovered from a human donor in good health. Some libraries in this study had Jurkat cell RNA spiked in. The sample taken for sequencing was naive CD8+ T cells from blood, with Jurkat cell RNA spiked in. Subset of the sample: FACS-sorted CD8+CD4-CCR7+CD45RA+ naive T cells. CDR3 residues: CASSLGTLTDTQYF. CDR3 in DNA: TGTGCCAGCAGTTTAGGGACACTCACAGATACGCAGTATTTT.